Described below is a single T cell receptor beta chain sequence and its context. The CDR3 contains 15 residues. Trimming took off 4 bases at V and 0 bases at J, with 12 bases between the two ends. Germline CDR1 is SGHNT and CDR2 is YYREEE (reference sequence). The assay was immunoSEQ multiplex PCR, and TCRdb's table has in-frame clones only and misses some. Of around 97,000 clones in the sample, roughly 96% were seen once. The data belong to a study of technical replicates of blood from a few donors. Sample: T cells isolated from PBMCs. This TCR came from a human donor in good health. This chain links TRBV5-4 with TRBJ2-3, with D unresolved. CDR3 sequence reads: CASSRLLSSTDTQYF. DNA of the CDR3: TGTGCCAGCAGCCGACTCCTCTCGAGCACAGATACGCAGTATTTT. Looking up the rest from reference TRBV5-4 and TRBJ2-3 gives the full variable domain: ETGVTQSPTHLIKTRGQQVTLRCSSQSGHNTVSWYQQALGQGPQFIFQYYREEENGRGNFPPRFSGLQFPNYSSELNVNALELDDSALYLCASSRLLSSTDTQYFGPGTRLTVL.